The 19 T cell receptor beta chains below come from one sample, sequenced in a study of T-cell memory formation after mild COVID-19. A single record per CDR3 protein comes from TCRdb applying MiXCR to the 5' RACE reads. This sample has 150,000 or so distinct CDR3 sequences, with roughly 12% found just once. The sequenced sample was PBMCs or a T cell subset sorted from them (not recorded which). The receptors shown here come from a man aged 18 to 30 who had mild COVID-19 (a few samples of this study predate the infection). Cell type and time point are not known.

This rearrangement joins TRBV6-2 or TRBV6-3 to TRBJ1-2; the D is unclear. The germline CDR1 and CDR2 sequences are MNHEY and SVGEGT. The CDR3 consists of 15 residues. Trimming removed 6 bases at V and 0 bases at J, with 14 bases between. The DNA of the CDR3 is TGTGCCAGCAGCTCTAGGTTCAGCTCTAACTATGGCTACACCTTC. It translates to CASSSRFSSNYGYTF.

In this sample, this clonotype turned up many times. The chain joins TRBV5-1 to TRBJ1-4, with TRBD1 matching 7 bases. The CDR3 contains 14 residues. J gave up 8 bases and V 0 bases, and 4 bases lay outside the gene matches. Germline V gene sequence: CDR1 SGHRS, CDR2 YFSETQ. The CDR3 loop reads CASSLEGAREKLFF. CDR3 coding DNA: TGCGCCAGCAGCTTGGAGGGGGCGCGGGAAAAACTGTTTTTT. The whole variable domain, remainder taken from reference TRBV5-1 and TRBJ1-4, is KAGVTQTPRYLIKTRGQQVTLSCSPISGHRSVSWYQQTPGQGLQFLFEYFSETQRNKGNFPGRFSGRQFSNSRSEMNVSTLELGDSALYLCASSLEGAREKLFFGSGTQLSVL.

In this sample, this clonotype turned up a few times. The rearrangement joins TRBV6-5 to TRBJ1-2, with 7 bases lining up with TRBD1. This CDR3 is 18 amino acids long. The V segment lost 2 bases and the J segment 2 bases; nucleotides outside the gene matches: 14. Germline V CDR1 and CDR2: MNHEY, SVGAGI. This CDR3 reads CASSYANRGFDVNYGYTF. Written as DNA, the CDR3 is TGTGCCAGCAGTTACGCGAACAGGGGCTTTGATGTAAACTATGGCTACACCTTC.

The chain links TRBV6-5 to TRBJ1-2; the D is unclear. This CDR3 has 12 residues. Trimming removed 10 bases from V and 2 bases from J, with 11 bases in between. The germline gives CDR1 MNHEY, CDR2 SVGAGI. The CDR3 DNA sequence: TGTGCCACCCGGCGGGTAAACTATGGCTACACCTTC. Its translation: CATRRVNYGYTF.

V and J are TRBV7-8 and TRBJ2-1, with 13 positions matching TRBD2. Looked up from germline, CDR1 is SGHVS and CDR2 is FQNEAQ. CDR3 length: 17 residues. Trimming took 6 bases from V and 2 from J; bases not matched to a gene: 7. The CDR3 is CASRATSGGGTYNEQFF. The CDR3 region has the DNA TGTGCCAGCAGAGCCACTAGCGGGGGGGGAACCTACAATGAGCAGTTCTTC.

This clonotype showed up just a few times. The chain carries TRBV5-4 and TRBJ1-6; perhaps TRBD1 as D (5 bases). Germline-derived CDR1 and CDR2 are SGHNT and YYREEE (reference sequence). Trimming took off 0 bases at V and 9 bases at J, with 13 bases between the two ends. CDR3 length equals 15 residues. This chain's CDR3 is CASSLGGGVTSPLHF. CDR3 bases: TGTGCCAGCAGCTTGGGCGGGGGGGTGACTTCACCCCTCCACTTT.

This clonotype was picked up a small number of times. The chain recombines TRBV3-1 with TRBJ2-5, with a weak D call TRBD2 (7 bases). Per the germline V gene, CDR1 is LGHDT and CDR2 is YNNKEL (reference sequence). The V end lost 3 bases, the J end lost 1 base, and 12 bases lay between the germline ends. This CDR3 has 15 residues. DNA for the CDR3: TGTGCCAGCAGCCATTTGAGGGGGGGCCAAGAGACCCAGTACTTC. Amino acid sequence: CASSHLRGGQETQYF.

The chain combines TRBV12-3 or TRBV12-4 with TRBJ2-3; D is ambiguous. This CDR3 has 13 residues. Trimming pared 5 bases from V and 1 base from J, leaving 7 bases between. CDR3 sequence reads: CASSESGTDTQYF. In DNA form, the CDR3 reads TGTGCCAGCAGTGAGTCGGGCACAGATACGCAGTATTTT.

This clonotype was counted between two and nine times. The chain carries TRBV7-9 and TRBJ2-1, with D possibly TRBD2 on 5 matching bases. Trimming pared 4 bases from V and 7 bases from J, leaving 11 bases between. Looked up from germline, CDR1 is SEHNR and CDR2 is FQNEAQ (reference sequence). The CDR3 has 13 residues. The CDR3 nucleotides are TGTGCCAGCAGCTCGGGGTGGCGGAATGAGCAGTTCTTC. Translated, it gives CASSSGWRNEQFF.

The CDR3 DNA sequence: TGCGCCAGCAGCCAAGATCCTTCAGGGACAGGTAGATCACCCCTCCACTTT. This translates into CASSQDPSGTGRSPLHF. The chain employs TRBV4-3 and TRBJ1-6; 8 nucleotides match TRBD1. This CDR3 has 17 residues. Germline lookup yields CDR1 LGHNA and CDR2 YSLEER. The V and J ends lost 0 bases and 10 bases, in that order; junction bases with no gene match: 11.

This clonotype was counted a few times. The genes are TRBV18 and TRBJ1-1; D ambiguous. This CDR3 has 13 amino acids. Per the germline V gene, CDR1 is KGHSH and CDR2 is LQKENI. Trimming removed 1 base at V and 3 bases at J, with 6 bases between. The CDR3, as DNA: TGTGCCAGCTCACCACTTGGGGACACTGAAGCTTTCTTT. It translates to CASSPLGDTEAFF.

This clonotype was observed a handful of times. This chain joins TRBV20-1 and TRBJ2-5; D is possibly TRBD2 (5 bases). Per germline, CDR1 DFQATT and CDR2 SNEGSKA (reference sequence). The V end lost 2 bases, the J end lost 4 bases, and 8 bases lay between the germline ends. The CDR3 runs to 12 residues. DNA for the CDR3: TGCAGTGCTAGAAGAGCGGTAGAGACCCAGTACTTC. Residues: CSARRAVETQYF.

The chain joins TRBV7-9 to TRBJ2-3; D is ambiguous. There are 14 residues in the CDR3. The germline V and J ends were trimmed by 4 bases and 4 bases, with 12 bases remaining between them. Germline CDR1 SEHNR, CDR2 FQNEAQ (reference sequence). The chain's CDR3 is CASSSEIIPDTQYF. The CDR3 DNA reads TGTGCCAGCAGCTCAGAGATAATCCCAGATACGCAGTATTTT. The whole variable domain, filled in from reference TRBV7-9 and TRBJ2-3, reads DTGVSQNPRHKITKRGQNVTFRCDPISEHNRLYWYRQTLGQGPEFLTYFQNEAQLEKSRLLSDRFSAERPKGSFSTLEIQRTEQGDSAMYLCASSSEIIPDTQYFGPGTRLTVL.

This clonotype was seen many times. The chain is built from TRBV29-1 and TRBJ2-2, with 14 bases identical to TRBD2. The V gene end was trimmed by 3 bases and the J gene end by 6 bases; junction bases not matched to a gene: 3. This CDR3 spans 15 amino acids. From germline, CDR1 is SQVTM and CDR2 ANQGSEA. As DNA, the CDR3 is TGCAGCGTTGACGGACTAGCGGGGGGATCCGGGGAGCTGTTTTTT. Translated: CSVDGLAGGSGELFF.

The sample holds a few counts of this clonotype. The rearrangement links TRBV4-3 to TRBJ2-5; 8 bases line up with TRBD1. The CDR3 extends over 21 amino acids. J lost 1 base, V lost 0 bases, and 19 bases had no gene match. Germline CDR1 LGHNA, CDR2 YSLEER. CDR3 DNA sequence: TGCGCCAGCAGCCAAGAGCCCCCAACAAGAGAGGACAGGGTATTCCAAGAGACCCAGTACTTC. Translation: CASSQEPPTREDRVFQETQYF.

V and J are TRBV6-1 and TRBJ2-1, with 9 bases identical to TRBD1. The trim removed 6 bases at V and 7 bases at J, leaving 7 bases unmatched. Germline lookup yields CDR1 MNHNS and CDR2 SASEGT. The CDR3 consists of 14 residues. The CDR3 region is CASRRTGVRNEQFF. The CDR3 coding sequence is TGTGCCAGCAGGCGGACAGGGGTCAGGAATGAGCAGTTCTTC.

This rearrangement joins TRBV5-1 to TRBJ2-2; D is perhaps TRBD1 (6 bases). The CDR3 runs to 15 residues. CDR1 and CDR2 from the germline V gene are SGHRS and YFSETQ. V shed 2 bases and J shed 2 bases, with 10 bases lying between them. CDR3 region: CASSFRGGNTGELFF. The CDR3 DNA reads as TGCGCCAGCAGCTTCAGAGGGGGTAACACCGGGGAGCTGTTTTTT.

The chain joins TRBV11-2 to TRBJ1-1, with D perhaps TRBD1 (6 bases). The CDR3 contains 16 residues. Trimming stripped 6 bases from V and 0 bases from J, with 17 bases between. Germline assignment: CDR1 SGHAT and CDR2 FQNNGV. The chain's CDR3 is CASRLPGRQVNTEAFF. The CDR3 DNA is TGTGCCAGCAGACTCCCCGGGAGACAGGTGAACACTGAAGCTTTCTTT.

This sequence joins TRBV12-3 or TRBV12-4 and TRBJ1-6; 7 bases map to TRBD1. This CDR3 contains 13 residues. V dropped 8 bases and J dropped 10; count of bases not matched to a gene: 8. The CDR3 protein is CASGRGLESPLHF. CDR3 nucleotides: TGTGCCAGCGGCAGGGGGTTAGAGTCACCCCTCCACTTT.